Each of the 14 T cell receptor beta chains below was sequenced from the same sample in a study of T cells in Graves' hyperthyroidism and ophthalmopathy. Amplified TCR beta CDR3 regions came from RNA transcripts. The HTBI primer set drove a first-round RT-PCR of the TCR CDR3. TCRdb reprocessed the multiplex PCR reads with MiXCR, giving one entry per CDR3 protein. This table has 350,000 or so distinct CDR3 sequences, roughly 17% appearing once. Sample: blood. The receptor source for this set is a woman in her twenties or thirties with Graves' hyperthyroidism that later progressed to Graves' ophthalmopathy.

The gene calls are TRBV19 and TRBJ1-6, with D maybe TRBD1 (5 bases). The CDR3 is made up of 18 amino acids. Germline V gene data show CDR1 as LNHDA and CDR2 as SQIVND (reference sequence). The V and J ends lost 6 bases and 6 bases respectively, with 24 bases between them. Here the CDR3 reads CASSAGWWEKRGNSPLHF. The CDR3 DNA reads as TGTGCCAGTAGCGCGGGGTGGTGGGAAAAAAGGGGTAATTCACCCCTCCACTTT.

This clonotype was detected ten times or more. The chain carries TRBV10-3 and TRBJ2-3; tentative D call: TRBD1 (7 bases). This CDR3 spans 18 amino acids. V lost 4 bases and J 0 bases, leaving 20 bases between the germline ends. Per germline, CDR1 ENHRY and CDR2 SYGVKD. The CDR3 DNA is TGTGCCATCAGTGGACAGGGTGGGGGACTTTCAAGCACAGATACGCAGTATTTT. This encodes CAISGQGGGLSSTDTQYF.

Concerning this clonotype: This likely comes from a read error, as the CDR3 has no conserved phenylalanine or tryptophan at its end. The CDR3: CASSWDYYNEQFL. The CDR3 nucleotides read TGCGCCAGCAGCTGGGACTACTACAATGAGCAGTTCCTC. This chain joins TRBV5-1 and TRBJ2-1; 7 positions match TRBD2. Per germline, CDR1 SGHRS and CDR2 YFSETQ. J was trimmed by 3 bases and V by 3 bases; bases with no gene match: 0. This CDR3 region has 13 residues.

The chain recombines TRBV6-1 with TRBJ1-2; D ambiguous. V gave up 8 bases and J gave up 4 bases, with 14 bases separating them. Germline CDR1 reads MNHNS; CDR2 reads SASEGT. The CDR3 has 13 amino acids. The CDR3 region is CASETTVPYGYTF. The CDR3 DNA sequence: TGTGCCAGCGAGACGACGGTCCCCTATGGCTACACCTTC.

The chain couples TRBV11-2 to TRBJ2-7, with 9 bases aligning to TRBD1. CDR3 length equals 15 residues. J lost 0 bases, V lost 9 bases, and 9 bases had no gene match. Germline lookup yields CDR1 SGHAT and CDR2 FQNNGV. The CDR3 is CASSIPGQGSYEQYF. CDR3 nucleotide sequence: TGTGCCAGTAGTATCCCGGGACAGGGCTCCTACGAGCAGTACTTC.

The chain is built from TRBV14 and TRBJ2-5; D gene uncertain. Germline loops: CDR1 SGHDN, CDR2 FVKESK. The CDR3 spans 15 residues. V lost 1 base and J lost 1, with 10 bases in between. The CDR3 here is CASSQGQFSQETQYF. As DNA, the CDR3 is TGTGCCAGCAGCCAAGGCCAGTTCTCCCAAGAGACCCAGTACTTC.

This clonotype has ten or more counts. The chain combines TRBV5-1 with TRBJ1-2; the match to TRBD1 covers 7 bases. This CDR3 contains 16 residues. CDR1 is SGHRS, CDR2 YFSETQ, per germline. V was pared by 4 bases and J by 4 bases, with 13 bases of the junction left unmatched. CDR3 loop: CASSQMESTGSYGYTF. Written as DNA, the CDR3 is TGCGCCAGCAGCCAGATGGAATCGACAGGGAGCTATGGCTACACCTTC.

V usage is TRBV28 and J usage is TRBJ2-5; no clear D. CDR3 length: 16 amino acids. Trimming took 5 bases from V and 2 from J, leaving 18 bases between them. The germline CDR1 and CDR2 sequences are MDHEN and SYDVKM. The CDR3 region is CASSTLSRSVQETQYF. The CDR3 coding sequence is TGTGCCAGCAGTACCCTCTCCAGGAGTGTACAAGAGACCCAGTACTTC.

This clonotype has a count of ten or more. The CDR3 nucleotides read TGTGCCAGCAGCCAGGGACGTCTGGCTACCTACAATGAGCAGTTCTTC. This gives the protein CASSQGRLATYNEQFF. This chain joins TRBV7-2 and TRBJ2-1; tentatively, D is TRBD1 or TRBD2 (5 bases each). The ends were cut back, 5 bases at V and 2 bases at J, with 16 bases in the middle. Germline CDR1 reads SGHTA; CDR2 reads FQGNSA. The CDR3 runs 16 residues.

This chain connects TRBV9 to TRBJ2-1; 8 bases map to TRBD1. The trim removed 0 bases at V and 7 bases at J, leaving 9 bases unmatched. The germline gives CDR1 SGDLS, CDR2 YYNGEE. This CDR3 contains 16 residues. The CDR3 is CASSVGGGQGGNEQFF. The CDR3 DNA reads TGTGCCAGCAGCGTAGGGGGCGGACAGGGTGGAAATGAGCAGTTCTTC.

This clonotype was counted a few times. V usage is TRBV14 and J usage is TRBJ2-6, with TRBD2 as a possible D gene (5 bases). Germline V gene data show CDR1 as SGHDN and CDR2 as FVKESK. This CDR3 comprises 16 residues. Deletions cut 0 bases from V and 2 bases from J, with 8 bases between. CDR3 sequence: CASSQDRGTGANVLTF. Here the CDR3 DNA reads TGTGCCAGCAGCCAAGATCGGGGTACTGGGGCCAACGTCCTGACTTTC.

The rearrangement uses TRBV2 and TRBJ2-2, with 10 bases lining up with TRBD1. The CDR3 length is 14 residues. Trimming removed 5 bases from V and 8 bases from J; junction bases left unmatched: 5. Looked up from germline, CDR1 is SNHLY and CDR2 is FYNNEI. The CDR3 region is CASSRQGAAGELFF. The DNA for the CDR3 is TGTGCCAGCAGTCGACAGGGGGCAGCGGGGGAGCTGTTTTTT.

In DNA, the CDR3 is TGCAGTGCTCCGCTCCTAGAGTCGTACAATGAGCAGTTCTTC. It encodes CSAPLLESYNEQFF. V usage is TRBV20-1 and J usage is TRBJ2-1; D not resolved. Germline V gives CDR1 DFQATT, CDR2 SNEGSKA (reference sequence). This CDR3 spans 14 amino acids. V lost 5 bases to trimming and J lost 4 bases, with 15 bases between them.

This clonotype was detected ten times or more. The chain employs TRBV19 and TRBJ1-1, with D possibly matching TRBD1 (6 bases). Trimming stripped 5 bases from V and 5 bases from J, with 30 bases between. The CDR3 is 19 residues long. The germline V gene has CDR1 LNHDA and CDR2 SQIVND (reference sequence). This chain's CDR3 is CASSPRVGGAFGGNTEAFF. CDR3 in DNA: TGTGCCAGTAGTCCACGTGTGGGGGGCGCCTTTGGAGGTAATACTGAAGCTTTCTTT.